These T cell receptor beta chains were read from a single sample in a study of neoadjuvant anti-PD-1 for oral cavity cancer. The repertoire was sequenced with immunoSEQ multiplex PCR; TCRdb's copy has only in-frame clones and lacks some. This sample yields 55,000 to 75,000 clones, of which more than 65% are seen a single time; about 2.5% belongs to the top ten. Source: PBMCs, taken before nivolumab (anti-PD-1) treatment. These receptors were collected from a person between 35 and 79 years old with oral cavity squamous cell carcinoma. The CDR3 runs from the conserved cysteine through the conserved F or W. A D gene is named only where the DNA matches it firmly. The size of a clone is reported for some rows only, either as once, few or many, or as a class for expanded clones.

TRBD2,.,TRBJ2-1,TRBV7-3,CASSLRAGLAGVDEQFF,TGTGCCAGCAGCTTAAGGGCGGGACTAGCGGGAGTCGATGAGCAGTTCTTC
.,.,TRBJ1-5,TRBV5-1,CASRQGLNNNQPQHF,TGCGCCAGCAGACAGGGTTTGAATAACAATCAGCCCCAGCATTTT
TRBD1,.,TRBJ1-2,TRBV7-6,CASSLVGQGANGYTF,TGTGCCAGCAGCTTAGTAGGACAGGGAGCGAATGGCTACACCTTC
TRBD1,.,TRBJ2-2,TRBV5-1,CASSLPGTGGSGELFF,TGCGCCAGCAGCCTTCCCGGGACAGGGGGTTCCGGGGAGCTGTTTTTT
TRBD1,.,TRBJ1-1,TRBV30,CAGDRGLAFF,TGTGCCGGGGACAGGGGGTTGGCTTTCTTT
.,.,TRBJ1-1,TRBV28,CASSSMEGFTEAFF,TGTGCCAGCAGCTCAATGGAGGGGTTCACTGAAGCTTTCTTT
TRBD2,.,TRBJ2-5,TRBV9,CASSAGTSQETQYF,TGTGCCAGCAGCGCCGGGACTAGCCAAGAGACCCAGTACTTC
.,.,TRBJ1-6,TRBV6-5,CASSYRGADSPLHF,TGTGCCAGCAGTTACAGGGGGGCGGATTCACCCCTCCACTTT
TRBD1,.,TRBJ1-6,TRBV7-9,CASSPQGSNNSPLHF,TGTGCCAGCAGCCCACAGGGGTCTAATAATTCACCCCTCCACTTT
TRBD1,many,TRBJ2-7,TRBV27,CASSSRDRGIYEQYF,TGTGCCAGCAGTTCCCGGGACAGGGGTATCTACGAGCAGTACTTC
.,.,TRBJ1-1,TRBV12-5,CASGLRRDTEAFF,TGTGCTAGTGGTTTGCGGCGGGACACTGAAGCTTTCTTT
TRBD1,.,TRBJ2-2,TRBV2,CASRTGGASGELFF,TGTGCCAGCAGAACAGGGGGCGCCTCCGGGGAGCTGTTTTTT
TRBD2,.,TRBJ2-3,TRBV5-4,CASSSTSGRAVDTQYF,TGTGCCAGCAGCTCAACTAGCGGGAGGGCCGTAGATACGCAGTATTTT
.,once,TRBJ2-1,TRBV30,CAWSRRALHNEQFF,TGTGCCTGGTCAAGGAGGGCACTCCACAATGAGCAGTTCTTC
.,.,TRBJ1-1,TRBV7-3,CASSLGTGNTEAFF,TGTGCCAGCAGCTTGGGAACGGGGAACACTGAAGCTTTCTTT
TRBD2,.,TRBJ2-1,TRBV5-8,CASGTSGYNEQFF,TGTGCCAGCGGGACTAGCGGCTACAATGAGCAGTTCTTC
TRBD1,.,TRBJ2-6,TRBV6-6,CASRTGGAGGANVLTF,TGTGCCAGCAGGACAGGGGGCGCAGGTGGGGCCAACGTCCTGACTTTC
.,few,TRBJ1-5,TRBV4-1,CASSSQFGRGHYSNQPQHF,TGCGCCAGCAGCTCGCAGTTCGGACGGGGCCACTATAGCAATCAGCCCCAGCATTTT
TRBD2,once,TRBJ2-2,TRBV6-1,CASSPLAANTGELFF,TGTGCCAGCAGTCCCCTAGCGGCGAACACCGGGGAGCTGTTTTTT
.,few,TRBJ2-7,TRBV28,CASSFTLQGLTYEQYF,TGTGCCAGCAGTTTTACCCTACAGGGATTGACCTACGAGCAGTACTTC
.,.,TRBJ1-1,TRBV6-6,CASSSNAGYTEAFF,TGTGCCAGCAGTTCTAACGCAGGGTACACTGAAGCTTTCTTT
.,.,TRBJ2-3,TRBV19,CATHTGASTDTQYF,TGTGCCACCCACACCGGGGCGAGCACAGATACGCAGTATTTT
TRBD1,few,TRBJ1-2,TRBV4-1,CASSQAGTGSNYGYTF,TGCGCCAGCAGCCAGGCCGGGACAGGTTCTAACTATGGCTACACCTTC
.,.,TRBJ1-1,TRBV30,CAWSVRGVAEAFF,TGTGCCTGGAGTGTACGGGGGGTGGCGGAAGCTTTCTTT
TRBD1,.,TRBJ2-7,TRBV18,CASSPLQGRAYEQYF,TGTGCCAGCTCACCCCTACAGGGGCGGGCCTACGAGCAGTACTTC
.,.,TRBJ2-2,TRBV5-4,CASSLRERVPGELFF,TGTGCCAGCAGCTTGAGGGAGAGGGTGCCCGGGGAGCTGTTTTTT
.,.,TRBJ1-2,TRBV5-1,CASSLSGRGRVLYGYTF,TGCGCCAGCAGCTTGTCTGGTAGGGGCAGAGTTCTCTATGGCTACACCTTC
.,.,TRBJ1-2,TRBV4-2,CASSQRQAGGYTF,TGTGCCAGCAGCCAGAGACAGGCGGGGGGCTACACCTTC
TRBD2,.,TRBJ2-4,TRBV2,CASSEGGRAYLAKNIQYF,TGTGCCAGCAGTGAAGGAGGGAGGGCCTACTTAGCCAAAAACATTCAGTACTTC
TRBD1,large,TRBJ1-1,TRBV29-1,CSVGTGGYTEAFF,TGCAGCGTAGGTACAGGGGGCTACACTGAAGCTTTCTTT
.,.,TRBJ1-1,TRBV5-1,CASHLIQGKAFF,TGCGCCAGCCACCTAATTCAGGGTAAAGCTTTCTTT
TRBD2,.,TRBJ2-5,TRBV11-2,CASSLGPRLAGGLQETQYF,TGTGCCAGCAGCTTAGGGCCTAGACTAGCGGGGGGACTCCAAGAGACCCAGTACTTC
.,.,TRBJ1-2,TRBV18,CASSPWPQGYYGYTF,TGTGCCAGCTCGCCCTGGCCCCAGGGGTACTATGGCTACACCTTC
TRBD1,.,TRBJ2-2,TRBV18,CASTSGTGVSGELFF,TGTGCCAGCACTTCCGGGACAGGGGTGTCCGGGGAGCTGTTTTTT
.,few,TRBJ2-1,TRBV18,CASSSDRIFAFF,TGTGCCAGCTCCTCCGACAGGATCTTTGCGTTCTTC
.,.,TRBJ2-5,TRBV5-1,CASSLRNEETQYF,TGCGCCAGCAGCTTAAGGAACGAGGAGACCCAGTACTTC
.,.,TRBJ1-5,TRBV10-2,CASSESRGREEATPYYSNQPQHF,TGCGCCAGCAGTGAGTCGAGAGGAAGGGAGGAGGCAACGCCTTATTATAGCAATCAGCCCCAGCATTTT
TRBD1,.,TRBJ2-5,TRBV27,CASSTRQGWETQYF,TGTGCCAGCAGTACCCGACAGGGGTGGGAGACCCAGTACTTC
TRBD1,.,TRBJ2-1,TRBV7-9,CASSIRTGGSYNEQFF,TGTGCCAGCAGCATCAGGACAGGGGGCTCCTACAATGAGCAGTTCTTC
.,once,TRBJ1-1,TRBV4-2,CASSQESNEDTEAFF,TGTGCCAGCAGCCAAGAAAGTAATGAGGACACTGAAGCTTTCTTT
TRBD1,.,TRBJ1-5,TRBV15,CATSLRTGAQPQHF,TGTGCCACCAGCCTCCGGACAGGGGCTCAGCCCCAGCATTTT
.,once,TRBJ2-3,TRBV30,CAWSVQADTQYF,TGTGCCTGGAGTGTACAAGCAGATACGCAGTATTTT
.,.,TRBJ2-5,TRBV19,CASSIAAGATQETQYF,TGTGCCAGTAGTATAGCGGCAGGGGCCACCCAAGAGACCCAGTACTTC
TRBD2,.,TRBJ2-3,TRBV5-1,CASSLPGTSGRTDTQYF,TGCGCCAGCAGCTTGCCAGGGACTAGCGGTCGCACAGATACGCAGTATTTT